This T cell receptor (beta chain) came from a study of T cells in Graves' hyperthyroidism and ophthalmopathy. Amplified TCR beta CDR3 regions derived from RNA transcripts. Carried out on the TCR CDR3, a first-round RT-PCR used the HTBI primer set. Each CDR3 protein gets one entry after TCRdb re-called the multiplex PCR reads with MiXCR. The table includes about 620,000 distinct CDR3 sequences, 15% to 20% detected once. The germline gives CDR1 SGHTA, CDR2 FQGNSA. The trim removed 1 base at V and 2 bases at J, leaving 5 bases unmatched. The CDR3 contains 16 residues. This clonotype was observed many times. Fresh peripheral blood, 8 to 10 ml, was the source of the PBMCs.

Material for sequencing was blood. The receptor was isolated from a woman in her thirties with Graves' hyperthyroidism. The rearrangement joins TRBV7-2 to TRBJ2-5, with 9 bases matching TRBD2. In DNA, the CDR3 is TGTGCCAGCAGCTTAGAGGGGGCGGGAGGGCAAGAGACCCAGTACTTC. Amino acids: CASSLEGAGGQETQYF.